This T cell receptor beta chain emerged from a study of T-cell memory formation after mild COVID-19. General study results and limits: Balance between CD4 and CD8 was seen in clones contracting day 15 to 85, and a CD4+ lean was seen in later expanders.

Germline CDR1 reads MNHNS; CDR2 reads SASEGT. This CDR3 is 16 amino acids long. About this clonotype itself: What it binds is unknown. One junction end does not reproduce the germline sequence, and a read error may be involved.

TCRdb re-called the 5' RACE reads through MiXCR, storing one row per CDR3 protein. This sample has about 560,000 distinct CDR3 sequences; less than 25% occur once, and the top ten carry about 8.4%. The source is an adult woman who had mild COVID-19 (a few samples of this study predate the infection). Cell type and time point are not known. The sample was PBMCs or a T cell subset sorted from them (not recorded which). The chain recombines TRBV6-1 with TRBJ2-7; 10 bases match TRBD1. CDR3 in DNA: TGTGCCAGCAGGGAAGGGGACAGGGGTACCTCCTACGAGCAGTACTTC. Amino acid sequence: CASREGDRGTSYEQYF.